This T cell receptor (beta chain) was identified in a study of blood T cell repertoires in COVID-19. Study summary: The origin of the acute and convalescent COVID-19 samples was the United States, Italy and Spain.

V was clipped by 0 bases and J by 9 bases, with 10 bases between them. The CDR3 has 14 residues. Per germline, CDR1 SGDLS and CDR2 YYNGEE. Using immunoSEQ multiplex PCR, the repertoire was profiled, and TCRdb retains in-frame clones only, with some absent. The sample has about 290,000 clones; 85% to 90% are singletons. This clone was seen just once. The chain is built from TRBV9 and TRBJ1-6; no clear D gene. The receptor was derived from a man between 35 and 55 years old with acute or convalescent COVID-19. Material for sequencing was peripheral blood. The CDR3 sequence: CASSVDQTGSPLHF. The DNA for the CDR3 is TGTGCCAGCAGCGTAGATCAAACGGGTTCACCCCTCCACTTT.